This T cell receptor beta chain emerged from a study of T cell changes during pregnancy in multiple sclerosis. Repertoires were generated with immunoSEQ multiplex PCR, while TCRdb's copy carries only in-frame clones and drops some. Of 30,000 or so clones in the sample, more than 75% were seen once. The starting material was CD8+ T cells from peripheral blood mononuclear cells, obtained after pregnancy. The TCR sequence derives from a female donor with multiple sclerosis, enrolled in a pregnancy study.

DNA for the CDR3: TGTGCCAGCAGCGTCGGGGGGCCGGCCTACGAGCAGTACTTC. Encoded protein: CASSVGGPAYEQYF. This sequence joins TRBV9 and TRBJ2-7; D might be TRBD2 (7 bases). Trimming stripped 2 bases from V and 2 bases from J, with 11 bases between. This CDR3 has 14 residues. The germline V gene has CDR1 SGDLS and CDR2 YYNGEE.